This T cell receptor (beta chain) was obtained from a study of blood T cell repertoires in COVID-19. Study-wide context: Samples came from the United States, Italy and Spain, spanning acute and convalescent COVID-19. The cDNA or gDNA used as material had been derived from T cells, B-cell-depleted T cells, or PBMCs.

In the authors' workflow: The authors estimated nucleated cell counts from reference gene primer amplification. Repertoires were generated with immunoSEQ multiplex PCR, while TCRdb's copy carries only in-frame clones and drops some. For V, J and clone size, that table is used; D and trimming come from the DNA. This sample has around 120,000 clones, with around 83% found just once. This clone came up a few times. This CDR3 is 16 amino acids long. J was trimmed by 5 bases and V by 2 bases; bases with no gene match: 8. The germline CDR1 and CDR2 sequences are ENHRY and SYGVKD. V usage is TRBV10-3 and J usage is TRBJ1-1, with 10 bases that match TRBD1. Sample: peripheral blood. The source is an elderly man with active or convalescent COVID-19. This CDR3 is CAISEGQGEGRTEAFF. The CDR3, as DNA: TGTGCCATCAGTGAGGGACAGGGGGAGGGAAGGACTGAAGCTTTCTTT.